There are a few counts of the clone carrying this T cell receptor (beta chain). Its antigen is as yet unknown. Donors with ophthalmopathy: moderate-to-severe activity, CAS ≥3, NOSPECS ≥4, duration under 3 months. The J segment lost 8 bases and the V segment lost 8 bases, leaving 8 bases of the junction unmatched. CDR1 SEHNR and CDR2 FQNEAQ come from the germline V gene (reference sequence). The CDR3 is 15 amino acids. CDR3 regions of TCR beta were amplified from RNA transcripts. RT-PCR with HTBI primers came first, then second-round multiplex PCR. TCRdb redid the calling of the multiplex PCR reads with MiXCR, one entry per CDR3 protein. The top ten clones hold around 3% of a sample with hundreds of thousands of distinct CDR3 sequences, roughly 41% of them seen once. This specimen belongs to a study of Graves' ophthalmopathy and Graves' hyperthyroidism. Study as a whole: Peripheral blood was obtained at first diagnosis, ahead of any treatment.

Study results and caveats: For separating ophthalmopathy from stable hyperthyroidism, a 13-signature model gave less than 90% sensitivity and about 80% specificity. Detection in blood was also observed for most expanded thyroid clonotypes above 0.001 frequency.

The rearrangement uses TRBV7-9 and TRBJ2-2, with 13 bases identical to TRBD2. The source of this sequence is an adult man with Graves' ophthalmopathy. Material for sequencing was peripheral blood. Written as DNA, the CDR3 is TGTGCCAGCGAAACTAGCGGGAGGGCATCAGGGGAGCTGTTTTTT. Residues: CASETSGRASGELFF. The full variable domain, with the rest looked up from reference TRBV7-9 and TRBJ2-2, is DTGVSQNPRHKITKRGQNVTFRCDPISEHNRLYWYRQTLGQGPEFLTYFQNEAQLEKSRLLSDRFSAERPKGSFSTLEIQRTEQGDSAMYLCASETSGRASGELFFGEGSRLTVL.